These 15 T cell receptor beta chains came from one sample sequenced in a study of T cells in Graves' hyperthyroidism and ophthalmopathy. Amplified regions were TCR beta CDR3 sequences from RNA transcripts. TCR CDR3 underwent first-round RT-PCR with the HTBI primer set. TCRdb called the multiplex PCR reads again in MiXCR, with one record for every CDR3 protein. The sample records a few hundred thousand distinct CDR3 sequences, 46% being singletons. The sequenced sample was peripheral blood or thyroid tissue (not recorded which). These receptors originate from a woman between 18 and 30 years old with Graves' hyperthyroidism.

The J gene is TRBJ1-5, the V gene TRBV7-2; D not resolved. The V end lost 5 bases, the J end lost 14 bases, and 22 bases lay between the germline ends. The CDR3 covers 14 residues. From germline, CDR1 is SGHTA and CDR2 FQGNSA. CDR3 sequence (DNA): TGTGCCAGCAGCCCCTCCGCGGACCTGGGCTACGAGCATTTT. It codes for CASSPSADLGYEHF.

This clonotype was seen many times. The junction departs from germline at one end; a sequencing error may be responsible. The gene calls are TRBV7-7 and TRBJ2-6; maybe TRBD2 (5 bases). Germline V gene sequence: CDR1 SSHAT, CDR2 FNYEAQ (reference sequence). The CDR3 sequence is 19 residues long. The CDR3 nucleotides are TGTGCTAGCAGCCCAGAGGGTCCTAGTACCCACTCTGGGGCCAACGTCCTGACTTTC. Protein sequence: CASSPEGPSTHSGANVLTF.

The chain employs TRBV10-3 and TRBJ2-5; a possible D gene is TRBD1 (7 bases). Germline loops: CDR1 ENHRY, CDR2 SYGVKD. This CDR3 has 14 amino acids. Deletions cut 10 bases from V and 7 bases from J, with 22 bases between. The CDR3 spells CATSRGADARTQYF. The CDR3 DNA reads TGTGCCACCTCCAGGGGGGCGGATGCGCGGACCCAGTACTTC.

The CDR3, as DNA: TGCAGCTCGGACAGGAGTAATCAGCCCCAGCATTTT. The encoded protein is CSSDRSNQPQHF. V gene TRBV29-1 combines with J gene TRBJ1-5; TRBD1 aligns across 7 bases. J lost 4 bases, V lost 8 bases, and 5 bases had no gene match. The CDR3 loop spans 12 amino acids. Germline loops: CDR1 SQVTM, CDR2 ANQGSEA.

This clonotype came up many times. The rearrangement joins TRBV12-5 to TRBJ1-2, with TRBD1 as a possible D gene (5 bases). The CDR3 runs to 13 residues. Deletions cut 3 bases from V and 6 bases from J, with 11 bases between. CDR1 is LGHNT, CDR2 FRNRAP, per germline. The CDR3 sequence is CASGFGGGDGYTF. The CDR3 bases are TGTGCTAGTGGTTTTGGGGGAGGAGATGGCTACACCTTC.

About this clonotype itself: Relative to the germline gene, one junction end is altered; a read error may explain this. The rearrangement uses TRBV7-6 and TRBJ1-4, with D hard to call. Germline loops: CDR1 SGHVS, CDR2 FNYEAQ. This CDR3 has 11 residues. The CDR3 loop reads CAGSLGEKLFF. The DNA for the CDR3 is TGTGCCGGCAGCTTAGGGGAAAAACTGTTTTTT. Filled out from reference TRBV7-6 and TRBJ1-4, the complete variable domain reads GAGVSQSPRYKVTKRGQDVALRCDPISGHVSLYWYRQALGQGPEFLTYFNYEAQQDKSGLPNDRFSAERPEGSISTLTIQRTEQRDSAMYRCAGSLGEKLFFGSGTQLSVL.

The chain carries TRBV19 and TRBJ1-1, with unresolved D. Per the germline V gene, CDR1 is LNHDA and CDR2 is SQIVND (reference sequence). Trimming took off 8 bases at V and 1 base at J, with 11 bases between the two ends. CDR3 length: 13 amino acids. CDR3 region: CASSDGRNTEAFF. The CDR3, as DNA: TGTGCCAGTTCCGATGGCAGGAACACTGAAGCTTTCTTT. Based on the CDR3 plus reference TRBV19 and TRBJ1-1, the full variable domain is DGGITQSPKYLFRKEGQNVTLSCEQNLNHDAMYWYRQDPGQGLRLIYYSQIVNDFQKGDIAEGYSVSREKKESFPLTVTSAQKNPTAFYLCASSDGRNTEAFFGQGTRLTVV.

The V and J genes are TRBV7-8 and TRBJ1-2; D is unclear. V shed 4 bases and J shed 7 bases, with 19 bases lying between them. This CDR3 has 15 residues. The germline V gene has CDR1 SGHVS and CDR2 FQNEAQ. The CDR3 reads CASSSPGSGNSGYTF. The CDR3 DNA reads as TGTGCCAGCAGCTCCCCCGGTAGCGGGAATTCTGGCTACACCTTC.

In its sample, this clonotype was seen a few times. This sequence joins TRBV7-2 and TRBJ2-3; 10 bases line up with TRBD2. The CDR3 has 15 amino acids. Unmatched junction bases numbered 7, after V lost 7 bases and J lost 3 bases. In germline, CDR1 is SGHTA, CDR2 FQGNSA. CDR3 in DNA: TGTGCCAGCACCGCTAGCGGGAGTCTTACAGATACGCAGTATTTT. It specifies CASTASGSLTDTQYF.

Comments on this clonotype: At one boundary the junction diverges from the germline segment, which might be a read error. This sequence joins TRBV20-1 and TRBJ1-2; 12 nucleotides agree with TRBD1. This CDR3 spans 12 amino acids. Germline CDR1 reads DFQATT; CDR2 reads SNEGSKA (reference sequence). The DNA of the CDR3 is TGCAGTCATTACCGGGACAGGGGGCAGGGTCTATTC. This codes for CSHYRDRGQGLF.

This clonotype was seen repeatedly, ten times or more. This chain connects TRBV3-1 to TRBJ2-7; a possible D gene is TRBD1 (5 bases). Germline V gene data show CDR1 as LGHDT and CDR2 as YNNKEL (reference sequence). The CDR3 covers 14 residues. V shed 2 bases and J shed 7 bases, with 15 bases lying between them. The CDR3 reads CASSQTAGSKEQYF. The DNA for the CDR3 is TGTGCCAGCAGCCAAACGGCAGGGTCTAAGGAGCAGTACTTC.

This clonotype was seen repeatedly, ten times or more. J is TRBJ1-3 and V is TRBV9, with D perhaps TRBD1 (6 bases). Deletions cut 3 bases from V and 5 bases from J, with 15 bases between. The germline V gene has CDR1 SGDLS and CDR2 YYNGEE. This CDR3 contains 15 residues. In DNA, the CDR3 is TGTGCCAGCAGCGCCCGAACAGGGCTACGAAACACCATATATTTT. Protein: CASSARTGLRNTIYF.

This clonotype was seen many times. The rearrangement joins TRBV10-3 to TRBJ1-2; D unclear. Germline-derived CDR1 and CDR2 are ENHRY and SYGVKD. The CDR3 runs 14 residues. Trimming removed 0 bases at V and 4 bases at J, with 9 bases between. The CDR3 bases are TGTGCCATCAGTGAGTCGGAAGGGCCCTATGGCTACACCTTC. Its translation is CAISESEGPYGYTF.

The chain has TRBV15 and TRBJ2-5; TRBD2 is a possible D gene (5 bases). CDR3 length: 16 amino acids. The germline V and J ends were trimmed by 3 bases and 5 bases, with 19 bases remaining between them. Germline loops: CDR1 LNHNV, CDR2 YYDKDF (reference sequence). The CDR3 coding sequence is TGTGCCACCAGCAGTCCCTCCGTCGCGGGTCGGGAGACCCAGTACTTC. Amino acids: CATSSPSVAGRETQYF. Looking up the rest from reference TRBV15 and TRBJ2-5 gives the full variable domain: DAMVIQNPRYQVTQFGKPVTLSCSQTLNHNVMYWYQQKSSQAPKLLFHYYDKDFNNEADTPDNFQSRRPNTSFCFLDIRSPGLGDTAMYLCATSSPSVAGRETQYFGPGTRLLVL.

The V and J genes are TRBV20-1 and TRBJ2-2; a weak D match, TRBD2 (5 bases). The V gene's germline CDR1 is DFQATT and CDR2 SNEGSKA (reference sequence). The CDR3 contains 13 residues. V was trimmed by 7 bases and J by 4 bases, leaving 13 bases between them. As DNA, the CDR3 is TGCAGTGAAGGCACAGAGGGCACCGGGGAGCTGTTTTTT. It translates to CSEGTEGTGELFF.